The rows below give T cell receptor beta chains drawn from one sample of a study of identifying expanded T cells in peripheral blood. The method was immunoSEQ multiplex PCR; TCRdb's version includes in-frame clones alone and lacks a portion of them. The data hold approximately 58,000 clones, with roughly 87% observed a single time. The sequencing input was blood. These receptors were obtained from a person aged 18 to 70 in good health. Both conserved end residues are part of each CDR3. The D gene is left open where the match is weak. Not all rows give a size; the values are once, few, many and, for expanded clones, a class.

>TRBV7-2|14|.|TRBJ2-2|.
TGTGCCAGCAGCCCAGTCCACGACACCGGGGAGCTGTTTTTT
CASSPVHDTGELFF
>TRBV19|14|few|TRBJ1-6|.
TGTGCCAGTAGCCTCCGGCCGATGAATTCACCCCTCCACTTT
CASSLRPMNSPLHF
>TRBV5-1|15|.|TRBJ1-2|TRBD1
TGCGCCAGCAGCTTGGACCAGGGGGTGGACTATGGCTACACCTTC
CASSLDQGVDYGYTF
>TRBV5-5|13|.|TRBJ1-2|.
TGTGCCAGCAGCGTCGATTTGGGGGTTGGCTACACCTTC
CASSVDLGVGYTF
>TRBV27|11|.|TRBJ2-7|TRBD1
TGTGCCAGCAGGTACAGGGGCGAGCAGTACTTC
CASRYRGEQYF
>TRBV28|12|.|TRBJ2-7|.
TGTGCCAGCATCTCGAGCTCCTACGAGCAGTACTTC
CASISSSYEQYF
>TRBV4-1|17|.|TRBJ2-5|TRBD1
TGCGCCAGCAGCCAAGAAGGGGGCCCGGGGAAAGTGGGGACCCAGTACTTC
CASSQEGGPGKVGTQYF
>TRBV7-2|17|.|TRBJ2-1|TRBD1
TGTGCCAGCAGCTTAATAATAGGACAGGGACCCTACAATGAGCAGTTCTTC
CASSLIIGQGPYNEQFF
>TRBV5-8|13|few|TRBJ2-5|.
TGTGCCAGCAGCCTAGAGTCCCCAGAGACCCAGTACTTC
CASSLESPETQYF
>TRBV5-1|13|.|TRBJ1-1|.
TGCGCCAGCAGCTTGGAAGCAGACACTGAAGCTTTCTTT
CASSLEADTEAFF
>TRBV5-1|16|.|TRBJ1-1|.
TGCGCCAGCAGCATCCGGGACCAAACGGGCAACACTGAAGCTTTCTTT
CASSIRDQTGNTEAFF
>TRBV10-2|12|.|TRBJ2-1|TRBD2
TGCGCCAGCACTAGCGGGAGGGGGGAGCAGTTCTTC
CASTSGRGEQFF
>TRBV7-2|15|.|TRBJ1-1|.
TGTGCCAGCAGCCCCGGGGGGGGCAGGGTAGTTCAAGCTTTCTTT
CASSPGGGRVVQAFF
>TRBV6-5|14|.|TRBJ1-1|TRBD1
TGTGCCAGCCGACCGACAGGGCAGGAGACTGAAGCTTTCTTT
CASRPTGQETEAFF
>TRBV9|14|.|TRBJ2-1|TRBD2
TGTGCCAGCAACGTTCTAGGACTAGTCAATGAGCAGTTCTTC
CASNVLGLVNEQFF
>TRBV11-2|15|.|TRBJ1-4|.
TGTGCCAGCAGCTCCCGGTTGGGTTCTAATGAAAAACTGTTTTTT
CASSSRLGSNEKLFF
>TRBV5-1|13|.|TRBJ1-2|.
TGCGCCAGCAGCGAGGACCTAAACTATGGCTACACCTTC
CASSEDLNYGYTF
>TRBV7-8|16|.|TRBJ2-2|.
TGTGCCAGCAGCTTAGTGGTCCGACCGAGGACCGGGGAGCTGTTTTTT
CASSLVVRPRTGELFF